Listed here are 13 T cell receptor beta chains from one sample, sequenced in a study of blood T cell repertoires in COVID-19. Sequenced by immunoSEQ multiplex PCR; TCRdb stores in-frame clones only, minus some. This table holds around 250,000 clones, more than 70% found once. The sequenced material came from peripheral blood. These receptor sequences come from a man older than 75 with acute or convalescent COVID-19.

This clone was seen just once. The chain carries TRBV12-5 and TRBJ1-1; 9 bases match TRBD1. This CDR3 is built from 18 residues. CDR1 is LGHNT and CDR2 is FRNRAP in the germline V gene. V dropped 0 bases and J dropped 4; count of bases not matched to a gene: 12. CDR3 bases: TGTGCTAGTGGTTTGGTGGTCGGGGGGGGACAGGGAGGCACTGAAGCTTTCTTT. It codes for CASGLVVGGGQGGTEAFF.

This clone has a handful of counts. The chain combines TRBV6-1 with TRBJ2-7; 11 bases are shared with TRBD2. Trimming cost V 4 bases and J 4 bases; bases outside gene matches: 0. Germline V gene lookup returns CDR1 MNHNS and CDR2 SASEGT. This CDR3 contains 13 residues. CDR3: CASSVAGGYEQYF. The CDR3 coding sequence is TGTGCCAGCAGTGTAGCGGGAGGGTACGAGCAGTACTTC.

The gene calls are TRBV7-8 and TRBJ2-3, with TRBD2 identical over 7 bases. The CDR3 runs 15 residues. Germline V lookup: CDR1 SGHVS, CDR2 FQNEAQ. The trim removed 1 base at V and 1 base at J, leaving 2 bases unmatched. CDR3 protein: CASSLVTSGTDTQYF. CDR3 in DNA: TGTGCCAGCAGCTTAGTAACTAGCGGCACAGATACGCAGTATTTT.

The chain couples TRBV5-3 to TRBJ2-7; D is unresolved. TRBV5-3 carries the ORF label, with uncertain function. V was pared by 8 bases and J by 0 bases, with 15 bases between. This CDR3 has 14 amino acids. The CDR3: CASPLQFFSYEQYF. In DNA form, the CDR3 reads TGTGCCAGTCCGCTACAGTTTTTCTCCTACGAGCAGTACTTC.

This chain connects TRBV9 to TRBJ2-1; D may be TRBD2 (6 bases). The CDR3 length is 15 residues. The V and J ends lost 4 bases and 1 base respectively, with 12 bases between them. CDR1 and CDR2 from the germline V gene are SGDLS and YYNGEE. The CDR3 nucleotides read TGTGCCAGCAGCCCGCGGGACTGGTCCTACAATGAGCAGTTCTTC. Its protein product is CASSPRDWSYNEQFF.

This rearrangement joins TRBV7-2 to TRBJ2-1; the D gene is possibly TRBD2 (6 bases). Trimming removed 5 bases at V and 9 bases at J, with 20 bases between. The CDR3 covers 15 residues. Germline-derived CDR1 and CDR2 are SGHTA and FQGNSA. For the CDR3, the DNA is TGTGCCAGCAGCCCGATGGTCCTGACTAGAGGTGAGCAGTTCTTC. The encoded protein is CASSPMVLTRGEQFF.

This clone showed up just a few times. The chain combines TRBV28 with TRBJ2-5; maybe TRBD1 (5 bases). Trimming cost V 5 bases and J 2 bases, with 15 bases left between them. The length of the CDR3 is 15 residues. Germline V gives CDR1 MDHEN, CDR2 SYDVKM. The CDR3 DNA follows: TGTGCCAGCAGTCGACAGCAGGACGGTCAAGAGACCCAGTACTTC. It is translated as CASSRQQDGQETQYF.

This chain uses TRBV9 with TRBJ2-2; 8 bases align to TRBD2. The CDR3 contains 17 residues. CDR1 is SGDLS and CDR2 is YYNGEE in the germline V gene. J was trimmed by 1 base and V by 3 bases; bases with no gene match: 8. The CDR3 DNA is TGTGCCAGCAGCGAGAGGCTGCGGGGGGTGAACACCGGGGAGCTGTTTTTT. It is translated as CASSERLRGVNTGELFF. Based on the CDR3 plus reference TRBV9 and TRBJ2-2, the full variable domain is DSGVTQTPKHLITATGQRVTLRCSPRSGDLSVYWYQQSLDQGLQFLIQYYNGEERAKGNILERFSAQQFPDLHSELNLSSLELGDSALYFCASSERLRGVNTGELFFGEGSRLTVL.

The chain is built from TRBV6-5 and TRBJ1-2; TRBD1 is a possible D gene (6 bases). CDR1 is MNHEY and CDR2 is SVGAGI in the germline V gene. Between the trimmed V and J ends, which lost 4 bases and 4 bases, there was a span of 16 bases. The CDR3 runs 15 residues. The CDR3 loop is CASSSPPGVSYGYTF. CDR3 DNA sequence: TGTGCCAGCAGTTCTCCTCCAGGGGTCTCCTATGGCTACACCTTC.

This clone was seen just once. V is TRBV5-1 and J is TRBJ2-7; D is possibly TRBD1 (6 bases). V was cut by 4 bases and J by 7 bases, with 18 bases left in between. Germline assignment: CDR1 SGHRS and CDR2 YFSETQ. This CDR3 comprises 14 residues. The CDR3 DNA sequence: TGCGCCAGCAGCGGGGACATCGTAACGGGGGAGCAGTACTTC. Translated, it gives CASSGDIVTGEQYF.

This sequence joins TRBV9 and TRBJ2-5; the match to TRBD1 covers 9 bases. V lost 3 bases and J lost 6; bases outside the gene matches: 12. The CDR3 totals 16 residues. The germline gives CDR1 SGDLS, CDR2 YYNGEE. CDR3 protein: CASSAPGQGYSKTQYF. The CDR3 nucleotides read TGTGCCAGCAGCGCCCCGGGACAGGGTTATTCGAAGACCCAGTACTTC.

The chain employs TRBV5-1 and TRBJ2-1; maybe TRBD2 (6 bases). This CDR3 comprises 13 residues. The germline V gene encodes CDR1 SGHRS and CDR2 YFSETQ. The ends were cut back, 0 bases at V and 8 bases at J, with 9 bases in the middle. The CDR3 here is CASSLAGGYEQFF. The DNA for the CDR3 is TGCGCCAGCAGCTTGGCTGGGGGGTATGAGCAGTTCTTC.

The V and J genes are TRBV10-3 and TRBJ1-2; TRBD1 is a possible D gene (6 bases). The length of the CDR3 is 13 residues. V lost 4 bases and J lost 9, with 15 bases in between. The germline V gene has CDR1 ENHRY and CDR2 SYGVKD. The CDR3 DNA follows: TGTGCCATCAGTGGGACAGAAGAAGGGCGCTACACCTTC. This sequence encodes CAISGTEEGRYTF.